This T cell receptor (beta chain) was identified during a study of post-analysis software for immune sequencing data (dated by TCRdb to about 2015). In terms of the full investigation: Disease courses on record covered relapsing-remitting, secondary progressive and progressive-relapsing multiple sclerosis, though some patients had no subtype annotation. The multiple sclerosis patient repertoires were compared with about a dozen previously published healthy control repertoires from donors aged about 6 to 26 years. A subset of samples was prepared in parallel using single-end sample barcoding, then pooled and co-amplified after Illumina adapter ligation. General findings and caveats noted by the study authors: Multiple sclerosis patients had significantly lower normalized Chao1 diversity than controls, a result that suggests substantial peripheral T-cell clonal expansion. Direct clustering with F measure revealed strong co-clustering of samples prepared in the same batch, which led to a batch-effect correction. The multiple sclerosis patient group was slightly younger than the control group. Significantly higher frequencies in patients than in controls were found for roughly 5 TRBV segments, including TRBV5-6, TRBV5-1 and TRBV20-1.

Taken from the germline V gene (reference sequence), the CDR1 and CDR2 loops are DFQATT and SNEGSKA. V is cut by 3 bases and J by 11 bases, and the space between the germline ends is 10 bases. The CDR3, from cysteine to phenylalanine, totals 11 residues. Only the CDR3 portion is preserved as DNA: 33 bases, with reading frame beginning at the first base. To demonstrate the VDJtools post-analysis software, the study profiled TCR beta repertoires from the peripheral blood of about 13 young patients with multiple sclerosis. The patients with multiple sclerosis were children and adolescents between roughly 6 and 17 years of age. Note on this clonotype: No antigen is known for it. Base qualities are not at hand, and no much larger clone is one base apart.

The library relied on PCR. Data came from an Illumina HiSeq 2500. To reduce PCR and sequencing biases, unique molecular identifiers were built into the TCR beta cDNA libraries. Per 1 to 10 million input T cells, roughly 0.5 million cDNA molecules were obtained, such that each molecule approximated one T cell. The same protocol used for the earlier healthy control dataset was applied to prepare and sequence the patient libraries. Within a given batch, samples were prepared together, multiplexed and sequenced on the same HiSeq lane. Turning to the authors' computational methods: MIGEC was used to process the raw barcoded reads, and molecular identifier groups with only a single read were discarded before consensus assembly and CDR3 extraction. VDJtools was used for post-analysis of the clonotype tables, with diversity normalized by down-sampling every dataset to the smallest sample size. Repertoire overlap clustering matched CDR3 amino acid but not nucleotide sequences to correct batch-related cross-sample contamination. In-frame beta chains were kept once TCRdb had trimmed the public reads at Q25 with fastp and called clones with MiXCR. Every distinct CDR3 protein forms one entry, paired with its most common genes and DNA. What appears here as the V and J calls and clone size reflects TCRdb's work, not the paper's. The sample data list roughly 700,000 distinct CDR3 sequences, and less than 35% of these were observed just once. The biggest ten clones account for around 0.6% of the sample.

The receptor was isolated from a girl aged 10 to 17 with multiple sclerosis. Sequenced input: blood. The V and J genes are TRBV20-1 and TRBJ1-4; TRBD1 is a weak D gene call, 6 bases matching. The DNA sequence is TGCAGTGCTAGTTTCGGGGGCAAACTGTTTTTT. Translated, this gives CSASFGGKLFF.